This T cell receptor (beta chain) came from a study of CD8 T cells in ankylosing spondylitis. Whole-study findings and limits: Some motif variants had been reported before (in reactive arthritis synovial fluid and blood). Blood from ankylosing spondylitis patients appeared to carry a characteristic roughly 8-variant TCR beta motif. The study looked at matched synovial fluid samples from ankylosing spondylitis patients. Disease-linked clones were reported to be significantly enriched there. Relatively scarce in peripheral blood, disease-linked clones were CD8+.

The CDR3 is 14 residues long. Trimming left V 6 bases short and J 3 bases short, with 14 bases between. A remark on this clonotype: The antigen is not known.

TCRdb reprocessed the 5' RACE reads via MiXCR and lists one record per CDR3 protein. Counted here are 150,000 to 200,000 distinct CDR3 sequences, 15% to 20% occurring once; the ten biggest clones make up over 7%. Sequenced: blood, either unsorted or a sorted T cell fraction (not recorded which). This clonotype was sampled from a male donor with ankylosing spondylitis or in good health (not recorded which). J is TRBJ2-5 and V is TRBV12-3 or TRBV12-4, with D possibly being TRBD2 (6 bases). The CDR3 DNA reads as TGTGCCAGCAGACCCCGGGGAGGAGAAGAGACCCAGTACTTC. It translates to CASRPRGGEETQYF.